These T cell receptor beta chains were read from a single sample in a study of beta chain features in type 1 diabetes. The data were produced by immunoSEQ multiplex PCR, yet TCRdb's version contains in-frame clones alone and is incomplete. The data show some 190,000 clones, with 7.8% seen just once and approximately 0.85% held by the top ten. The sample comprised central memory CD4+ T cells from blood. The receptors originated from a woman in her 40s with type 1 diabetes. Each CDR3 is given with its conserved first and last residue. Fields, in order: clone size, D gene, V gene, J gene, CDR3 DNA, CDR3 protein. The D gene is left open where the match is weak. The listing skips clone size in some rows; elsewhere it reads once, few, many or a size class.

>many|.|TRBV25-1|TRBJ2-3
TGTGCCAGCAGTGTCGAGGGTACGCAGTATTTT
CASSVEGTQYF
>few|TRBD1|TRBV5-4|TRBJ2-7
TGTGCCAGCAGCTTGGTTGGACAGGGTTGGAGCGAGCAGTACTTC
CASSLVGQGWSEQYF
>few|TRBD1|TRBV11-2|TRBJ2-6
TGTGCCAGCAGCCCGAACAGTGACAGGGTCTCTGGGGCCAACGTCCTGACTTTC
CASSPNSDRVSGANVLTF
>.|.|TRBV18|TRBJ2-3
TGTGCCAGCTCACCTTACCGGGACTCACTGACTGATACGCAGTATTTT
CASSPYRDSLTDTQYF
>.|.|TRBV10-3|TRBJ1-1
TGTGCCATCAGCAACAGGGCGGACACTGAAGCTTTCTTT
CAISNRADTEAFF
>few|.|TRBV18|TRBJ2-7
TGTGCCAGCTCACCAGGGACACAATCATACGAGCAGTACTTC
CASSPGTQSYEQYF
>.|TRBD1|TRBV28|TRBJ2-7
TGTGCCAGCTTTGACAGGGGGCGTCTACGCGAGCAGTACTTC
CASFDRGRLREQYF
>.|TRBD2|TRBV30|TRBJ2-7
TGTGCCTACCATAGCGGGAGGGGTTGGGACGAGCAGTACTTC
CAYHSGRGWDEQYF
>few|.|TRBV5-4|TRBJ1-1
TGTGCCAGCAGCAGGCAGGGTAGGGGATCGAACACTGAAGCTTTCTTT
CASSRQGRGSNTEAFF
>few|.|TRBV5-1|TRBJ2-1
TGCGCCAGCAGCTCACTAGGCCCCGCCGGCGCCTTCAATGAGCAGTTCTTC
CASSSLGPAGAFNEQFF
>few|TRBD1|TRBV27|TRBJ2-7
TGTGCCAGCAGTTCAGGGGGAGCCCCCTACGAGCAGTACTTC
CASSSGGAPYEQYF
>many|TRBD1|TRBV7-9|TRBJ1-4
TGTGCCAGCCGGGACAGGGCTAATGAAAAACTGTTTTTT
CASRDRANEKLFF
>.|.|TRBV28|TRBJ1-2
TGTGCCAGCAGTCTGACAGCTATAGGGGACTATGGCTACACCTTC
CASSLTAIGDYGYTF
>many|TRBD1|TRBV5-1|TRBJ1-1
TGCGCCAGCAGCCGGAGCATGGGACAGGGGACGAACACTGAAGCTTTCTTT
CASSRSMGQGTNTEAFF
>.|TRBD1|TRBV5-1|TRBJ1-4
TGCGCCAGCAGCTTGGGGAGGGGGCTGGAAAAACTGTTTTTT
CASSLGRGLEKLFF
>.|TRBD2|TRBV9|TRBJ2-1
TGTGCCAGCAGCCCAGCCGGGACTAGCAATGAGCAGTTCTTC
CASSPAGTSNEQFF
>few|.|TRBV19|TRBJ1-2
TGTGCCAGTAGTATTGGGAGGGGACTGTTGTATGGCTACACCTTC
CASSIGRGLLYGYTF
>.|.|TRBV15|TRBJ1-4
TGTGCCACCAGCAGAAGCGTCAGGGAGGGGAGGGAAAAACTGTTTTTT
CATSRSVREGREKLFF
>few|.|TRBV6-4|TRBJ1-1
TGTGCCAGCAGTGAAGGTCAGGGGCGGGAAGCTTTCTTT
CASSEGQGREAFF
>.|.|TRBV5-1|TRBJ2-1
TGCGCCAGCAGCTTGGGGCCTGCAGAGCAGTTCTTC
CASSLGPAEQFF
>few|.|TRBV10-3|TRBJ1-5
TGTGCCATCAGTGAGGGCAGGGGCGCAGGCCAGCCCCAGCATTTT
CAISEGRGAGQPQHF
>few|TRBD2|TRBV30|TRBJ2-5
TGTGCCTGGAGTGGGGGACTACCACAAGAGACCCAGTACTTC
CAWSGGLPQETQYF
>few|.|TRBV6-5|TRBJ2-5
TGTGCCAGCAGCCGAAAGGGAAGGGGTAGAGAGACCCAGTACTTC
CASSRKGRGRETQYF
>few|TRBD1|TRBV19|TRBJ2-1
TGTGCCAGTGCCGGGACAGGGGTTGGGAGTGAGCAGTTCTTC
CASAGTGVGSEQFF
>many|TRBD2|TRBV30|TRBJ2-1
TGTGCCTGGAGTGTAGGGACTACCGGGAATGAGCAGTTCTTC
CAWSVGTTGNEQFF
>.|.|TRBV5-1|TRBJ2-3
TGCGCCAGCAGACGAACAGGGCCTAGCACAGATACGCAGTATTTT
CASRRTGPSTDTQYF
>.|TRBD1|TRBV6-1|TRBJ1-4
TGTGCCAGCAGGACAGGGGGCGACGAAAAACTGTTTTTT
CASRTGGDEKLFF
>few|TRBD1|TRBV4-1|TRBJ2-7
TGCGCCAGCAGCCAAGAACGGGGACAGTCCTCCTACGAGCAGTACTTC
CASSQERGQSSYEQYF
>.|TRBD1|TRBV19|TRBJ2-2
TGTGCCAGTAATAAGGGACAGGGAGGGGGGGAGCTGTTTTTT
CASNKGQGGGELFF
>few|TRBD1|TRBV6-5|TRBJ1-5
TGTGCCAGCAGTTACTCACAGGGGCACAATCAGCCCCAGCATTTT
CASSYSQGHNQPQHF
>.|.|TRBV6-5|TRBJ2-7
TGTGCCAGCAGGGGCAACTACGAGCAGTACTTC
CASRGNYEQYF
>few|.|TRBV25-1|TRBJ1-2
TGTGCCAGCAGTGGGACAGATCCATTCTATGGCTACACCTTC
CASSGTDPFYGYTF
>many|.|TRBV25-1|TRBJ2-2
TGTGCCAGCATGAGACCGGGGGGCCCGAACACCGGGGAGCTGTTTTTT
CASMRPGGPNTGELFF
>many|TRBD1|TRBV7-8|TRBJ2-2
TGTGCCAGCAGCACGGGACAGGGGTTCGGGGAGCTGTTTTTT
CASSTGQGFGELFF
>few|.|TRBV27|TRBJ2-3
TGTGCCAGCCGACCGATTAGCGGAAGCACAGATACGCAGTATTTT
CASRPISGSTDTQYF
>few|.|TRBV7-9|TRBJ2-6
TGTGCCAGCAGCATAGGGCGGCTGGGCTCTGGGGCCAACGTCCTGACTTTC
CASSIGRLGSGANVLTF
>few|.|TRBV5-1|TRBJ1-1
TGCGCCAGCAGCTGGGGTTCGGGGAATGGCGAAGCTTTCTTT
CASSWGSGNGEAFF
>.|TRBD2|TRBV19|TRBJ2-1
TGTGCCAGTAGTATTGGGACCGGGGGGGTGGATGAGCAGTTCTTC
CASSIGTGGVDEQFF
>few|TRBD2|TRBV14|TRBJ2-7
TGTGCCAGCAGTCGAACATGGACTAGCGGAACCCGGGAGTACTTC
CASSRTWTSGTREYF
>few|TRBD1|TRBV20-1|TRBJ1-2
TGCAGTGCTCGACAGGGTGGCTACACCTTC
CSARQGGYTF
>.|.|TRBV18|TRBJ2-2
TGTGCCAGCTCACCCCGCGGTAGCCAGAACACCGGGGAGCTGTTTTTT
CASSPRGSQNTGELFF
>few|.|TRBV28|TRBJ1-5
TGTGCCAGCAGTTCAACAGGGTTGGATGATCAGCCCCAGCATTTT
CASSSTGLDDQPQHF
>once|TRBD1|TRBV7-2|TRBJ2-7
TGTGCCAGCAGCTTAAGCAGGGGGCCTAGCGAGCAGTACTTC
CASSLSRGPSEQYF
>few|TRBD1|TRBV7-2|TRBJ1-2
TGTGCCAGCAGCCCCCAGGGGGCGCAGGTCTATGGCTACACCTTC
CASSPQGAQVYGYTF
>few|.|TRBV5-4|TRBJ1-5
TGTGCCAGCAGCTTGGGGCGGGGTAACAATCAGCCCCAGCATTTT
CASSLGRGNNQPQHF
>.|.|TRBV30|TRBJ2-7
TGTGCCTGGAGGGGGGACTCGAGCTCCTACGAGCAGTACTTC
CAWRGDSSSYEQYF
>few|.|TRBV25-1|TRBJ2-7
TGTGCCAGCAGTGCCGCACACGGGGGCTACGAGCAGTACTTC
CASSAAHGGYEQYF
>few|.|TRBV6-5|TRBJ2-7
TGTGCCAGCAGTTACTCCGACAACTCCTACGAGCAGTACTTC
CASSYSDNSYEQYF
>.|.|TRBV30|TRBJ1-1
TGTGCCTGGAGCGAGACATCCCTGCGGGGTGAAGCTTTCTTT
CAWSETSLRGEAFF
>few|.|TRBV19|TRBJ1-1
TGTGCCAGTAGTGGGACACACCCGGTAAACACTGAAGCTTTCTTT
CASSGTHPVNTEAFF
>.|.|TRBV9|TRBJ1-1
TGTGCCAGCAGCGTAGGCGGGGGGGGCAGGGGAGATACTGAAGCTTTCTTT
CASSVGGGGRGDTEAFF
>few|TRBD1|TRBV5-1|TRBJ1-1
TGCGCCAGCAGCGAACAGGGGATGAACACTGAAGCTTTCTTT
CASSEQGMNTEAFF
>few|.|TRBV4-2|TRBJ2-5
TGTGCCAGCAGCCAAGAGAGGGAAAAGACCCAGTACTTC
CASSQEREKTQYF
>few|TRBD1|TRBV5-1|TRBJ2-7
TGCGCCAGCAGCTTACAGGGGCCTCCCTCCGAGCAGTACTTC
CASSLQGPPSEQYF
>.|TRBD1|TRBV19|TRBJ1-1
TGTGCCAGTAGTACCCTCAGGGGGCCTACGGGCACTGAAGCTTTCTTT
CASSTLRGPTGTEAFF
>few|TRBD1|TRBV5-1|TRBJ2-7
TGCGCCAGCAGCTTGCAGGGGACAGGGTTGGGATACGAGCAGTACTTC
CASSLQGTGLGYEQYF
>.|TRBD1|TRBV28|TRBJ2-2
TGTGCCAGCAGTACAGGGGGTAACACCGGGGAGCTGTTTTTT
CASSTGGNTGELFF
>.|.|TRBV28|TRBJ2-3
TGTGCCAGCAGTTTACCCTTCTTTGGGAGAGATACGCAGTATTTT
CASSLPFFGRDTQYF
>.|TRBD1|TRBV7-2|TRBJ1-5
TGTGCCAGCAGCTCGACAGGGACCAACAATCAGCCCCAGCATTTT
CASSSTGTNNQPQHF
>.|.|TRBV27|TRBJ1-6
TGTGCCAGCAGTTCTCCCTCCCTCAGGGGCTCCTATAATTCACCCCTCCACTTT
CASSSPSLRGSYNSPLHF